Presented here are 20 T cell receptor beta chains from one specimen sequenced in a study of T cells in localized non-small cell lung cancer. TCRdb's copy holds only in-frame clones and misses some; the assay was immunoSEQ multiplex PCR. The sample holds tens of thousands of clones, almost 90% seen once. Sample: peripheral blood, taken before any cancer treatment. Source of these receptors: a woman aged 35-70 years with stage I lung adenocarcinoma.

The J gene is TRBJ2-3, the V gene TRBV19; TRBD1 aligns across 7 bases. The length of the CDR3 is 15 residues. Germline lookup yields CDR1 LNHDA and CDR2 SQIVND (reference sequence). J was trimmed by 0 bases and V by 7 bases; bases with no gene match: 7. CDR3 in DNA: TGTGCCAGTAACCCCGACAGGGCTAGCACAGATACGCAGTATTTT. It codes for CASNPDRASTDTQYF.

This clone was recorded once. The chain recombines TRBV5-1 with TRBJ2-2; D is unclear. This CDR3 comprises 13 residues. Germline CDR1 is SGHRS and CDR2 is YFSETQ. Between the trimmed V and J ends, which lost 0 bases and 10 bases, there was a span of 10 bases. CDR3 sequence: CASSLVLGQELFF. CDR3 coding DNA: TGCGCCAGCAGCTTGGTTCTAGGTCAGGAGCTGTTTTTT.

The chain uses TRBV18 and TRBJ1-1; 7 nucleotides agree with TRBD1. Germline-derived CDR1 and CDR2 are KGHSH and LQKENI. This CDR3 has 16 amino acids. V lost 0 bases to trimming and J lost 0 bases; unmatched junction nucleotides: 4. As DNA, the CDR3 is TGTGCCAGCTCACCACCGGGGACAGCGTTGAACACTGAAGCTTTCTTT. Residues: CASSPPGTALNTEAFF.

The J gene is TRBJ2-1, the V gene TRBV29-1; 8 bases match TRBD2. Looked up from germline, CDR1 is SQVTM and CDR2 is ANQGSEA. The trim removed 7 bases at V and 8 bases at J, leaving 4 bases unmatched. This CDR3 has 11 residues. CDR3 sequence (DNA): TGCAGCGGGACTAGCCTCCATGAGCAGTTCTTC. The encoded protein is CSGTSLHEQFF.

The chain recombines TRBV11-2 with TRBJ2-5; the D is unclear. V was shortened by 4 bases and J by 0 bases, with 6 bases between the two germline ends. Germline V gene sequence: CDR1 SGHAT, CDR2 FQNNGV. The CDR3 consists of 13 residues. The CDR3 sequence: CASSSPYQETQYF. In nucleotides, the CDR3 is TGTGCCAGCAGCTCCCCTTACCAAGAGACCCAGTACTTC.

The chain is built from TRBV7-2 and TRBJ2-6; TRBD1 aligns across 7 bases. V lost 8 bases, J lost 0 bases, and 7 bases stayed unmatched. From germline, CDR1 is SGHTA and CDR2 FQGNSA. The CDR3 totals 16 residues. CDR3 coding DNA: TGTGCCAGCCCGACAGGGAAGTTCTCTGGGGCCAACGTCCTGACTTTC. This gives the protein CASPTGKFSGANVLTF.

The V and J genes are TRBV19 and TRBJ2-6; D is perhaps TRBD2 (6 bases). CDR3 size: 16 residues. The ends were cut back, 3 bases at V and 0 bases at J, with 9 bases in the middle. CDR1 LNHDA and CDR2 SQIVND come from the germline V gene (reference sequence). The CDR3 bases are TGTGCCAGTAGTATCGTCGGGGGCTCTGGGGCCAACGTCCTGACTTTC. Translating gives CASSIVGGSGANVLTF. Full variable domain (missing parts from reference TRBV19 and TRBJ2-6): DGGITQSPKYLFRKEGQNVTLSCEQNLNHDAMYWYRQDPGQGLRLIYYSQIVNDFQKGDIAEGYSVSREKKESFPLTVTSAQKNPTAFYLCASSIVGGSGANVLTFGAGSRLTVL.

V gene TRBV28 combines with J gene TRBJ1-2, with 7 bases lining up with TRBD1. J gave up 13 bases and V 8 bases, and 13 bases lay outside the gene matches. The CDR3 is 12 amino acids. The germline V gene encodes CDR1 MDHEN and CDR2 SYDVKM. CDR3 amino acids: CASSGTAPVRTF. CDR3 nucleotide sequence: TGTGCCAGCTCCGGGACAGCCCCCGTCCGCACCTTC.

The chain combines TRBV30 with TRBJ2-7, with D perhaps matching TRBD1 or TRBD2 (6 bases each). Germline-derived CDR1 and CDR2 are GTSNPN and SVGIG (reference sequence). The length of the CDR3 is 12 residues. V was clipped by 8 bases and J by 4 bases, with 15 bases between them. CDR3 in amino acids: CAGSRGGYEQYF. The DNA of the CDR3 is TGTGCCGGATCCAGGGGAGGATACGAGCAGTACTTC.

The chain joins TRBV27 to TRBJ2-7, with 12 bases that match TRBD2. V gave up 4 bases and J gave up 2 bases; unmatched junction bases: 3. CDR1 is MNHEY, CDR2 SMNVEV, per germline (reference sequence). The CDR3 runs to 15 residues. DNA for the CDR3: TGTGCCAGCAGTTCGAGGACTAGCGGGGCCTACGAGCAGTACTTC. It is translated as CASSSRTSGAYEQYF.

J is TRBJ2-1 and V is TRBV7-2; D unresolved. Trimming left V 2 bases short and J 10 bases short, with 6 bases between. The CDR3 contains 11 residues. Germline V CDR1 and CDR2: SGHTA, FQGNSA. As DNA, the CDR3 is TGTGCCAGCAGCTTAAAGAGCGAGCAGTTCTTC. Protein product: CASSLKSEQFF.

V is TRBV18 and J is TRBJ2-1; D unresolved. The CDR3 covers 12 residues. Germline-derived CDR1 and CDR2 are KGHSH and LQKENI. The germline V and J ends were trimmed by 2 bases and 4 bases, with 3 bases remaining between them. The DNA of the CDR3 is TGTGCCAGCTCACCAAGATACAATGAGCAGTTCTTC. It yields the protein CASSPRYNEQFF. The entire variable domain, with the rest obtained from reference TRBV18 and TRBJ2-1, is as follows: NAGVMQNPRHLVRRRGQEARLRCSPMKGHSHVYWYRQLPEEGLKFMVYLQKENIIDESGMPKERFSAEFPKEGPSILRIQQVVRGDSAAYFCASSPRYNEQFFGPGTRLTVL.

This clone has just one count. The V and J genes are TRBV4-2 and TRBJ2-7; 10 nucleotides align to TRBD1. Germline V gene sequence: CDR1 LGHNA, CDR2 YNFKEQ. The CDR3 extends over 15 amino acids. V lost 0 bases and J lost 7; bases outside the gene matches: 6. CDR3 nucleotides: TGTGCCAGCAGCCAAGAGGGACAGGGGCTTGGGGAGCAGTACTTC. Its protein product is CASSQEGQGLGEQYF.

CDR3 amino acids: CASGPDRSNQPQHF. The CDR3 nucleotides read TGTGCTAGTGGCCCCGATCGTAGCAATCAGCCCCAGCATTTT. The V gene is TRBV12-5, the J gene TRBJ1-5; D call uncertain. V dropped 6 bases and J dropped 0 bases, with 9 bases sitting between them. Per the germline V gene, CDR1 is LGHNT and CDR2 is FRNRAP. The CDR3 contains 14 residues.

This chain joins TRBV2 and TRBJ1-1, with D hard to call. The CDR3 length is 13 residues. The V end was cut by 7 bases, the J end by 1 base, with 10 bases between. Germline V gives CDR1 SNHLY, CDR2 FYNNEI. CDR3 nucleotides: TGTGCCAGCAACAGAGCCCCGAACACTGAAGCTTTCTTT. It specifies CASNRAPNTEAFF. The variable domain in full, with the rest retrieved from reference TRBV2 and TRBJ1-1, is EPEVTQTPSHQVTQMGQEVILRCVPISNHLYFYWYRQILGQKVEFLVSFYNNEISEKSEIFDDQFSVERPDGSNFTLKIRSTKLEDSAMYFCASNRAPNTEAFFGQGTRLTVV.

The chain carries TRBV23-1 and TRBJ2-3, with TRBD1 matching 7 bases. TRBV23-1 is identified as an open reading frame with a role that is uncertain. The CDR3 runs to 16 residues. Trimming removed 7 bases from V and 4 bases from J; junction bases left unmatched: 14. The CDR3 reads CASTGALTGAPDTQYF. In DNA form, the CDR3 reads TGCGCCAGCACCGGGGCTTTAACAGGGGCCCCAGATACGCAGTATTTT.

The chain employs TRBV7-9 and TRBJ2-3; D is ambiguous. The CDR3 consists of 13 residues. Trimming took off 1 base at V and 5 bases at J, with 7 bases between the two ends. Germline loops: CDR1 SEHNR, CDR2 FQNEAQ (reference sequence). The CDR3: CASSLGELDTQYF. CDR3 coding DNA: TGTGCCAGCAGCTTAGGAGAGTTAGATACGCAGTATTTT.

This chain joins TRBV6-5 and TRBJ1-2, with D unresolved. This CDR3 contains 16 residues. Germline V gene lookup returns CDR1 MNHEY and CDR2 SVGAGI. The V end was cut by 1 base, the J end by 1 base, with 13 bases between. CDR3 loop: CASSYLKGSVNYGYTF. The CDR3, as DNA: TGTGCCAGCAGTTACTTAAAGGGCTCAGTTAACTATGGCTACACCTTC.

V and J are TRBV10-2 and TRBJ2-7; maybe TRBD1 (6 bases). CDR3 size: 15 residues. CDR1 and CDR2 from the germline V gene are WSHSY and SAAADI. The V end was cut by 7 bases, the J end by 7 bases, with 23 bases between. CDR3 region: CASIARDTGSGEQYF. The CDR3 DNA is TGCGCCAGCATTGCGAGGGACACAGGATCGGGGGAGCAGTACTTC.

The chain uses TRBV29-1 and TRBJ2-3; D unclear. Germline V gene lookup returns CDR1 SQVTM and CDR2 ANQGSEA. V was cut by 3 bases and J by 3 bases, with 13 bases left in between. The CDR3 sequence is 14 residues long. CDR3 amino acids: CSVERTPETDTQYF. The CDR3 DNA reads TGCAGCGTTGAGAGGACGCCTGAAACAGATACGCAGTATTTT.